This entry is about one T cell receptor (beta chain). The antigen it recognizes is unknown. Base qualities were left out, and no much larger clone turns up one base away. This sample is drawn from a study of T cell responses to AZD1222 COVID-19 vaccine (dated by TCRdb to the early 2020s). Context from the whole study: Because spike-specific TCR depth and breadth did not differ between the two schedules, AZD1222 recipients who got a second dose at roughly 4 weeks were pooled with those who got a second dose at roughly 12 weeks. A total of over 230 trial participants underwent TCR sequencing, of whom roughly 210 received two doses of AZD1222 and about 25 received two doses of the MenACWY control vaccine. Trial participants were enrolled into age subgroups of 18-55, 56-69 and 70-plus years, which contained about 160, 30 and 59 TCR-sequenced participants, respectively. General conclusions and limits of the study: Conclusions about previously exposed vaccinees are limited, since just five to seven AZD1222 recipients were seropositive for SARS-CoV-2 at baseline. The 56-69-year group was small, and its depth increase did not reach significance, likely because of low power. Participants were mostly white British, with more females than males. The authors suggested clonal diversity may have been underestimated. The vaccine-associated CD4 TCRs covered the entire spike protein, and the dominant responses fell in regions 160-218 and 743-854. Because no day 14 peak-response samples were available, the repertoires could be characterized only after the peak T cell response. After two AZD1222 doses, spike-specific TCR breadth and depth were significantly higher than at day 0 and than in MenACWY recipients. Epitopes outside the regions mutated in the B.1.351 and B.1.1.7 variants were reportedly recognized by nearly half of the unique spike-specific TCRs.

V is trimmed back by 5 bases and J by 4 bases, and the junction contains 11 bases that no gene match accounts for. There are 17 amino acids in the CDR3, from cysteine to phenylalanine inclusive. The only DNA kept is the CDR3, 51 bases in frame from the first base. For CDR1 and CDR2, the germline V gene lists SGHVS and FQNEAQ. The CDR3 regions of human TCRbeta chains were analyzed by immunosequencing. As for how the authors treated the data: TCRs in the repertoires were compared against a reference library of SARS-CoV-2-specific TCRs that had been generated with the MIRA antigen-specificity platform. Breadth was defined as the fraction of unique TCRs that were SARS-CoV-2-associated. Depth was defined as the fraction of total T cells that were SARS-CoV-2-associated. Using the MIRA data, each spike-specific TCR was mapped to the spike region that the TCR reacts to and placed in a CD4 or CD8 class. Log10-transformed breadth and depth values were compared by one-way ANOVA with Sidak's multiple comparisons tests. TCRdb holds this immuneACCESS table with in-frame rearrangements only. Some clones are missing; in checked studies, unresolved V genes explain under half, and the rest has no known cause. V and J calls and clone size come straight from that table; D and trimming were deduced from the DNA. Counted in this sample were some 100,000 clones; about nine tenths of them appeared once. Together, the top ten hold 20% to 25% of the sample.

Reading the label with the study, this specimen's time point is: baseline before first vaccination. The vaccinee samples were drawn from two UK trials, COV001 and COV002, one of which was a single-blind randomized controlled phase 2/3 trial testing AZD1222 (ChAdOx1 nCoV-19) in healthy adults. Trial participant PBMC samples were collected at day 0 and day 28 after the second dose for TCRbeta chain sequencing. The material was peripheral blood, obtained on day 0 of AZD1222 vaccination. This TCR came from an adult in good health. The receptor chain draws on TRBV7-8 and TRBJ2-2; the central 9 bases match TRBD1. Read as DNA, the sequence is TGTGCCAGCAGCACGGACAGGGGACGCGGCAGCACCGGGGAGCTGTTTTTT. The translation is CASSTDRGRGSTGELFF.